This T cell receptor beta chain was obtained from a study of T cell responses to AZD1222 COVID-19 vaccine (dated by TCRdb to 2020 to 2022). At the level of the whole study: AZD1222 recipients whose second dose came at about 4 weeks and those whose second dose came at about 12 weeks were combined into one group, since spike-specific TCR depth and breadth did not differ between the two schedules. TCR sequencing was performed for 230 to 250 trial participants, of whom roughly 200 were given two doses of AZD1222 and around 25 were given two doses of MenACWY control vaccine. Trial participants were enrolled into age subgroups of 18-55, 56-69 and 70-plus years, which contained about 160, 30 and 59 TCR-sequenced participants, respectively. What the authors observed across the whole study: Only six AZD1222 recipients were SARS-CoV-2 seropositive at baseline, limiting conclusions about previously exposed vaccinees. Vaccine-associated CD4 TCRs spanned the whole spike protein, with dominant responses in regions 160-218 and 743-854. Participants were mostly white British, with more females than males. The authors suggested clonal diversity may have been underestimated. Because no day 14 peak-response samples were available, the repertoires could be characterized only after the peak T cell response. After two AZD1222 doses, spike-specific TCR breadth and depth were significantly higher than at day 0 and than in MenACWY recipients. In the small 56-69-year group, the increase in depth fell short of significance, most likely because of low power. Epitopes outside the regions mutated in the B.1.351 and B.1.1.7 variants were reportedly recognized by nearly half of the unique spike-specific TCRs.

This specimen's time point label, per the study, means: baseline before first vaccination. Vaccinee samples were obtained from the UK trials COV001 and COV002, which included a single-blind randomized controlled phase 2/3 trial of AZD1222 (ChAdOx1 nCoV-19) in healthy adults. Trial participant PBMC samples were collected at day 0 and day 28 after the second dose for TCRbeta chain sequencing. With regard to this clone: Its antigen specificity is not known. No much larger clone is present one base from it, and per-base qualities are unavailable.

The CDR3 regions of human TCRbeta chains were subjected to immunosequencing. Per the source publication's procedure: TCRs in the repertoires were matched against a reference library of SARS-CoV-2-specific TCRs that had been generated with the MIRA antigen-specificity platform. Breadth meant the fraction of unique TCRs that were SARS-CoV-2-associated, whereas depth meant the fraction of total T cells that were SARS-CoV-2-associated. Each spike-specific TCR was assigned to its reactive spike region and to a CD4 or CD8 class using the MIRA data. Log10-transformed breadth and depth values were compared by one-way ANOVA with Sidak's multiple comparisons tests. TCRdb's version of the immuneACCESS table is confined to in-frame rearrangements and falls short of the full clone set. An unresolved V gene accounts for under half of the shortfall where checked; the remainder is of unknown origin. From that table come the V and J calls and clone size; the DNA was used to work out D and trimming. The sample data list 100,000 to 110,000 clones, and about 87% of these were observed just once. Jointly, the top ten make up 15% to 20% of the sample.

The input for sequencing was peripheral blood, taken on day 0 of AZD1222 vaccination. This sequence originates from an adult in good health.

The CDR3 reads as follows: CASSLASGREDGYTF. The base sequence is TGCGCCAGCAGCTTGGCCTCGGGTAGGGAGGACGGCTACACCTTC. This chain is built from TRBV5-1 and TRBJ1-2, with the D gene call left open. V loses 0 bases, J loses 8 bases, and the germline ends lie 17 bases apart. The germline V gene provides CDR1 SGHRS and CDR2 YFSETQ. The CDR3 goes from the cysteine to the phenylalanine over 15 residues. CDR3 DNA only is kept here, 45 bases in frame from base 1.